The next 6 T cell receptor beta chains were all read from a single sample in a study of T cells in localized non-small cell lung cancer. Assay: immunoSEQ multiplex PCR; the TCRdb copy retains only in-frame clones and omits some. The sample lists 65,000 to 90,000 clones; over 70% were seen once. Sequencing used PBMCs, obtained before any cancer treatment. All receptors come from a man between 40 and 70 years old with stage II squamous cell lung carcinoma.

The rearrangement joins TRBV7-2 to TRBJ2-7, with D perhaps being TRBD1 or TRBD2 (7 bases each). With 2 bases removed from V and 1 base from J, the gap between germline ends came to 18 bases. The CDR3 is made up of 17 amino acids. Germline CDR1 and CDR2: SGHTA and FQGNSA. CDR3: CASSLRSGTAASYEQYF. The CDR3 nucleotides are TGTGCCAGCAGCTTACGAAGCGGGACAGCCGCTTCCTACGAGCAGTACTTC.

The chain recombines TRBV18 with TRBJ2-7; D might be TRBD2 (7 bases). Trimming removed 6 bases at V and 6 bases at J, with 18 bases between. The CDR3 contains 14 residues. CDR1 and CDR2 from the germline V gene are KGHSH and LQKENI. The CDR3 loop reads CASSTGGSTSEQYF. DNA for the CDR3: TGTGCCAGCTCGACGGGGGGCAGCACGTCCGAGCAGTACTTC.

The rearrangement uses TRBV6-1 and TRBJ2-1, with a tentative D call TRBD1 (6 bases). Germline values: CDR1 MNHNS, CDR2 SASEGT. The CDR3 is 14 amino acids. Trimming left V 4 bases short and J 5 bases short, with 12 bases between. CDR3 nucleotide sequence: TGTGCCAGCAGTGTGGACAGCACTCACAATGAGCAGTTCTTC. This sequence encodes CASSVDSTHNEQFF.

CDR3 sequence reads: CASSEINEQYF. In nucleotides, the CDR3 is TGTGCCAGCAGTGAAATAAACGAGCAGTACTTC. The chain combines TRBV6-6 with TRBJ2-7; D not certain. Per germline, CDR1 MNHNY and CDR2 SVGAGI (reference sequence). This CDR3 has 11 amino acids. V dropped 5 bases and J dropped 5 bases, with 7 bases sitting between them.

CDR3 nucleotides: TGCGCCAGCAGCTTGGGGGACAGGGGCAACGATGAGCAGTTCTTC. Translating gives CASSLGDRGNDEQFF. The rearrangement joins TRBV5-1 to TRBJ2-1, with 10 bases identical to TRBD1. The junction had 5 bases not matched to a gene; V was cut back by 0 bases and J by 8 bases. Germline V CDR1 and CDR2: SGHRS, YFSETQ. The CDR3 loop spans 15 amino acids.

The CDR3 coding sequence is TGTGCCAGCAGCTCGACAGGGGCGAACACCGGGGAGCTGTTTTTT. It yields the protein CASSSTGANTGELFF. This chain uses TRBV9 with TRBJ2-2, with 8 bases fitting TRBD1. J was trimmed by 0 bases and V by 4 bases; bases with no gene match: 2. The CDR3 contains 15 residues. In germline, CDR1 is SGDLS, CDR2 YYNGEE.